The 27 T cell receptor beta chains given below trace back to one sample, sequenced in a study of beta chain features in type 1 diabetes. Of the isolated RNA, all was reverse transcribed, and so the sequenced material was expressed TCRB transcripts. Repertoires were generated with immunoSEQ multiplex PCR, while TCRdb's copy carries only in-frame clones and drops some. The repertoire holds roughly 160,000 clones, with approximately 8.4% as singletons. For these TCRs, the target antigens are not known. Points from the study as a whole: TCRB CDR3 length was moderately but significantly reduced in all four CD4+ subsets of Type 1 diabetes patients.

Sequenced input: central memory CD4+ T cells from blood. The source is a man between 18 and 29 years old with type 1 diabetes.

The CDR3: CASSLGASGTYEQYF. In DNA, the CDR3 is TGTGCCAGCAGCTTAGGGGCTAGCGGCACCTACGAGCAGTACTTC. This rearrangement joins TRBV7-9 to TRBJ2-7, with TRBD2 matching over 7 bases. Per the germline V gene, CDR1 is SEHNR and CDR2 is FQNEAQ (reference sequence). Germline trimming cut 1 base from V and 2 bases from J; bases unmatched to any gene: 5. This CDR3 spans 15 amino acids.

This clone was counted between two and nine times. This rearrangement joins TRBV12-5 to TRBJ2-3, with 12 bases aligning to TRBD2. Germline V gene lookup returns CDR1 LGHNT and CDR2 FRNRAP. J lost 4 bases, V lost 2 bases, and 7 bases had no gene match. This CDR3 region has 17 residues. CDR3: CASGLSRTSGDADTQYF. The CDR3 DNA follows: TGTGCTAGTGGTTTGTCCCGGACTAGCGGGGATGCAGATACGCAGTATTTT.

The genes are TRBV30 and TRBJ1-2; D unclear. CDR3 length: 12 residues. Deletions cut 5 bases from V and 1 base from J, with 8 bases between. Germline V gene sequence: CDR1 GTSNPN, CDR2 SVGIG (reference sequence). The CDR3 reads CAWGESNYGYTF. CDR3 nucleotide sequence: TGTGCCTGGGGAGAAAGTAACTATGGCTACACCTTC. Supplemented by reference TRBV30 and TRBJ1-2, the full variable domain reads SQTIHQWPATLVQPVGSPLSLECTVEGTSNPNLYWYRQAAGRGLQLLFYSVGIGQISSEVPQNLSASRPQDRQFILSSKKLLLSDSGFYLCAWGESNYGYTFGSGTRLTVV.

The chain recombines TRBV6-5 with TRBJ2-5; 9 bases line up with TRBD1. The CDR3 extends over 14 amino acids. In germline, CDR1 is MNHEY, CDR2 SVGAGI. Trimming at V came to 2 bases and at J to 4 bases, leaving 2 bases not matched to a gene. The chain's CDR3 is CASSYQDRGETQYF. The CDR3 DNA follows: TGTGCCAGCAGTTACCAGGACAGGGGAGAGACCCAGTACTTC.

This clone was detected only a few times. The chain uses TRBV5-6 and TRBJ2-3; D is ambiguous. V was shortened by 9 bases and J by 0 bases, with 23 bases between the two germline ends. The V gene's germline CDR1 is SGHDT and CDR2 YYEEEE. The CDR3 extends over 17 amino acids. The CDR3 region is CATTRALLSLSTDTQYF. The CDR3 bases are TGTGCCACCACACGCGCGCTCCTTAGCCTTAGCACAGATACGCAGTATTTT.

V and J are TRBV7-9 and TRBJ1-1, with 7 nucleotides matching TRBD1. The CDR3 spans 15 residues. J gave up 1 base and V 5 bases, and 7 bases lay outside the gene matches. Germline V gene data show CDR1 as SEHNR and CDR2 as FQNEAQ (reference sequence). The CDR3 loop is CASSIAGTANTEAFF. The CDR3 nucleotides are TGTGCCAGCAGCATCGCCGGGACAGCGAACACTGAAGCTTTCTTT.

The rearrangement links TRBV5-1 to TRBJ1-1, with 7 bases lining up with TRBD1. The length of the CDR3 is 13 residues. The J segment lost 7 bases and the V segment lost 1 base, leaving 4 bases of the junction unmatched. Germline V CDR1 and CDR2: SGHRS, YFSETQ. This chain's CDR3 is CASSLPGQNEAFF. The CDR3 bases are TGCGCCAGCAGCTTGCCGGGACAGAATGAAGCTTTCTTT. Looking up the rest from reference TRBV5-1 and TRBJ1-1 gives the full variable domain: KAGVTQTPRYLIKTRGQQVTLSCSPISGHRSVSWYQQTPGQGLQFLFEYFSETQRNKGNFPGRFSGRQFSNSRSEMNVSTLELGDSALYLCASSLPGQNEAFFGQGTRLTVV.

This clone has a handful of counts. The chain joins TRBV28 to TRBJ1-2; D remains ambiguous. The germline V gene has CDR1 MDHEN and CDR2 SYDVKM. V was shortened by 2 bases and J by 8 bases, with 12 bases between the two germline ends. The CDR3 runs 13 residues. The CDR3 sequence: CASSLGPGWGYTF. CDR3 bases: TGTGCCAGCAGTTTAGGTCCCGGGTGGGGCTACACCTTC.

This clone appeared a few times. The rearrangement links TRBV30 to TRBJ2-2; D is perhaps TRBD1 (6 bases). V dropped 4 bases and J dropped 4 bases, with 13 bases sitting between them. CDR3 length: 14 residues. Germline V gene lookup returns CDR1 GTSNPN and CDR2 SVGIG (reference sequence). The CDR3 loop is CAWTRQGRTGELFF. The CDR3 coding sequence is TGTGCCTGGACTAGGCAGGGGCGCACCGGGGAGCTGTTTTTT.

This clone occurred many times. The rearrangement links TRBV30 to TRBJ1-3; no clear D. V was shortened by 2 bases and J by 4 bases, with 15 bases between the two germline ends. In germline, CDR1 is GTSNPN, CDR2 SVGIG (reference sequence). This CDR3 has 15 residues. CDR3 DNA: TGTGCCTGGAGTTCGACTCCCGGGTACGGAAACACCATATATTTT. Amino acid sequence: CAWSSTPGYGNTIYF.

This clone has just a few counts. The V call is TRBV7-2, the J call TRBJ2-1; 16 nucleotides line up with TRBD2. The CDR3 runs 19 residues. V shed 5 bases, J shed 5 bases, and the junction held 12 bases outside the gene matches. Germline loops: CDR1 SGHTA, CDR2 FQGNSA. This chain's CDR3 is CASSPRGTSGGAGNNEQFF. Here the CDR3 DNA reads TGTGCCAGCAGCCCCCGAGGGACTAGCGGGGGGGCCGGGAACAATGAGCAGTTCTTC.

This clone was counted a few times. CDR3 in DNA: TGCGCCAGCAGCCGCAGGGGACAGGGCACTGAAGCTTTCTTT. This gives the protein CASSRRGQGTEAFF. The chain carries TRBV5-1 and TRBJ1-1, with 9 bases matching TRBD1. Germline-derived CDR1 and CDR2 are SGHRS and YFSETQ. With 4 bases clipped from V and 4 bases from J, the junction kept 5 bases outside the gene matches. The CDR3 length is 14 residues.

This clone was detected a few times. The genes are TRBV4-3 and TRBJ2-7; maybe TRBD2 (5 bases). Germline assignment: CDR1 LGHNA and CDR2 YSLEER. Trimming left V 4 bases short and J 6 bases short, with 13 bases between. CDR3 length equals 13 residues. The CDR3 loop reads CASSRREAAEQYF. As DNA, the CDR3 is TGCGCCAGCAGCCGACGGGAAGCAGCCGAGCAGTACTTC.

The gene calls are TRBV5-1 and TRBJ2-7, with 11 bases aligning to TRBD1. Per germline, CDR1 SGHRS and CDR2 YFSETQ. V shed 0 bases and J 6 bases; nucleotides not matched to a gene: 5. CDR3 length: 15 amino acids. Here the CDR3 DNA reads TGCGCCAGCAGCTTGGGCGCCGGGACAGGGGGCGAGCAGTACTTC. Its translation: CASSLGAGTGGEQYF.

This clone was seen many times. Other nucleotide sequences from this sample produce the same CDR3. The chain employs TRBV29-1 and TRBJ2-5; a weak D match, TRBD1 (6 bases). Trimming removed 7 bases from V and 1 base from J, with 10 bases in between. The CDR3 loop spans 12 amino acids. Germline lookup yields CDR1 SQVTM and CDR2 ANQGSEA. CDR3 protein: CSGGQIQETQYF. CDR3 in DNA: TGCAGCGGCGGACAGATCCAAGAGACCCAGTACTTC.

There are a few counts of this clone. The J gene is TRBJ1-2, the V gene TRBV30; 8 bases align to TRBD1. This CDR3 region has 16 residues. From germline, CDR1 is GTSNPN and CDR2 SVGIG (reference sequence). V lost 0 bases, J lost 8 bases, and 14 bases stayed unmatched. The CDR3 here is CAWSVHLQGGLSGYTF. The CDR3 region has the DNA TGTGCCTGGAGTGTACATCTACAGGGGGGATTGAGCGGCTACACCTTC.

V and J are TRBV6-1 and TRBJ1-5, with D unresolved. The CDR3 length is 13 residues. V was cut by 6 bases and J by 0 bases, with 6 bases left in between. Germline CDR1 is MNHNS and CDR2 is SASEGT. The CDR3 is CASSAYSNQPQHF. The CDR3 coding sequence is TGTGCCAGCAGCGCGTATAGCAATCAGCCCCAGCATTTT.

V gene TRBV5-6 combines with J gene TRBJ2-5; 8 bases line up with TRBD2. Germline-derived CDR1 and CDR2 are SGHDT and YYEEEE. This CDR3 spans 15 amino acids. The V and J ends lost 2 bases and 5 bases, in that order; junction bases with no gene match: 8. The CDR3 protein is CASSFYTRGAETQYF. The CDR3 DNA reads TGTGCCAGCAGCTTTTACACGCGGGGGGCGGAGACCCAGTACTTC.

The chain recombines TRBV18 with TRBJ1-2; TRBD1 is a possible D gene (5 bases). V dropped 3 bases and J dropped 4 bases, with 12 bases sitting between them. CDR1 and CDR2 from the germline V gene are KGHSH and LQKENI. This CDR3 is built from 14 residues. CDR3 amino acids: CASSPGQDTYGYTF. CDR3 sequence (DNA): TGTGCCAGCTCACCGGGGCAGGACACCTATGGCTACACCTTC.

The chain uses TRBV5-4 and TRBJ2-2; the D gene is possibly TRBD2 (6 bases). V was trimmed by 4 bases and J by 6 bases, leaving 16 bases between them. This CDR3 has 15 amino acids. Per germline, CDR1 SGHNT and CDR2 YYREEE (reference sequence). Here the CDR3 reads CASSPGAGSPGELFF. DNA for the CDR3: TGTGCCAGCAGCCCTGGGGCGGGGAGTCCCGGGGAGCTGTTTTTT.

This clone was found a few times. The genes are TRBV11-1 and TRBJ2-5; possible D gene TRBD1, 6 bases. Judging by the DNA end, TRBJ2-7 fits better; the J call may be wrong. The CDR3 extends over 14 amino acids. Germline assignment: CDR1 SGHAT and CDR2 FQDESV (reference sequence). The CDR3, as DNA: TGTGCCAGCAGCTTGGTACAGGGAGTCCACGAGCAGTACTTC. Translating it yields CASSLVQGVHEQYF.

The chain joins TRBV11-2 to TRBJ1-1; 7 nucleotides align to TRBD1. V lost 0 bases, J lost 8 bases, and 3 bases stayed unmatched. Germline CDR1 reads SGHAT; CDR2 reads FQNNGV. The CDR3 length is 13 residues. The DNA of the CDR3 is TGTGCCAGCAGCTTAGACCGGGACAGAGAAGCTTTCTTT. Amino acid sequence: CASSLDRDREAFF.

The chain is built from TRBV6-6 and TRBJ2-3, with D uncertain. Germline CDR1 is MNHNY and CDR2 is SVGAGI (reference sequence). The CDR3 is made up of 15 amino acids. V lost 5 bases and J 2 bases, leaving 14 bases between the germline ends. The CDR3 DNA is TGTGCCAGCAGTGCCGACACCTCTAACACAGATACGCAGTATTTT. Translation gives CASSADTSNTDTQYF.

The gene calls are TRBV2 and TRBJ2-7; 10 bases align to TRBD1. Germline loops: CDR1 SNHLY, CDR2 FYNNEI. The CDR3 sequence is 14 residues long. V trimming: 6 bases; J trimming: 5 bases; junction bases outside the gene matches: 7. The CDR3 spells CASRGGQGSNEQYF. Here the CDR3 DNA reads TGTGCCAGCAGGGGGGGACAGGGGAGTAACGAGCAGTACTTC. Together with reference TRBV2 and TRBJ2-7, the CDR3 gives the full variable domain: EPEVTQTPSHQVTQMGQEVILRCVPISNHLYFYWYRQILGQKVEFLVSFYNNEISEKSEIFDDQFSVERPDGSNFTLKIRSTKLEDSAMYFCASRGGQGSNEQYFGPGTRLTVT.

V is TRBV23-1 and J is TRBJ1-2; TRBD1 matches 9 bases. Being an ORF, TRBV23-1 has a function that is uncertain. The CDR3 loop spans 16 amino acids. The trim removed 3 bases at V and 3 bases at J, leaving 8 bases unmatched. Here the CDR3 reads CASSQPGQGRDYGYTF. CDR3 DNA sequence: TGCGCCAGCAGTCAGCCAGGACAGGGGAGGGACTATGGCTACACCTTC.

This clone was observed a few times. This sequence joins TRBV18 and TRBJ1-1, with D uncertain. The length of the CDR3 is 12 residues. The V and J ends lost 8 bases and 1 base respectively, with 8 bases between them. CDR1 and CDR2 (germline): KGHSH, LQKENI. The CDR3 is CASREPNTEAFF. The CDR3 bases are TGTGCCAGCAGGGAGCCGAACACTGAAGCTTTCTTT.

This clone was counted a few times. The rearrangement uses TRBV7-2 and TRBJ2-5, with TRBD2 identical over 7 bases. The CDR3 has 13 amino acids. J was trimmed by 1 base and V by 5 bases; bases with no gene match: 1. CDR1 and CDR2 (germline): SGHTA, FQGNSA. CDR3 sequence (DNA): TGTGCCAGCAGCCGGGGGGTCCAAGAGACCCAGTACTTC. Its translation: CASSRGVQETQYF. Variable domain in full (rest from reference TRBV7-2 and TRBJ2-5): GAGVSQSPSNKVTEKGKDVELRCDPISGHTALYWYRQSLGQGLEFLIYFQGNSAPDKSGLPSDRFSAERTGGSVSTLTIQRTQQEDSAVYLCASSRGVQETQYFGPGTRLLVL.